This passage covers 14 T cell receptor beta chains from one sample sequenced in a study of T cells in Graves' hyperthyroidism and ophthalmopathy. Amplified TCR beta CDR3 regions came from RNA transcripts. TCR CDR3 underwent first-round RT-PCR with the HTBI primer set. TCRdb re-called the multiplex PCR reads with MiXCR, one entry per CDR3 protein. The sample has 550,000 to 800,000 distinct CDR3 sequences; 15% to 20% are singletons. The sequenced sample was blood. These receptors all come from a man aged 50 or older with Graves' hyperthyroidism.

A few counts support this clonotype. This chain joins TRBV7-2 and TRBJ2-1; 11 bases align to TRBD2. The CDR3 is made up of 15 amino acids. The germline CDR1 and CDR2 sequences are SGHTA and FQGNSA. J was trimmed by 4 bases and V by 5 bases; bases with no gene match: 4. The CDR3 is CASSQGLAVYNEQFF. The CDR3 nucleotides are TGTGCCAGCAGCCAGGGACTAGCGGTTTACAATGAGCAGTTCTTC.

The chain employs TRBV7-9 and TRBJ2-2, with unresolved D. With 1 base removed from V and 6 bases from J, the gap between germline ends came to 6 bases. The germline V gene encodes CDR1 SEHNR and CDR2 FQNEAQ (reference sequence). The CDR3 extends over 13 amino acids. CDR3 sequence (DNA): TGTGCCAGCAGCTTAGAACGCGCCGGGGAGCTGTTTTTT. This gives the protein CASSLERAGELFF.

This clonotype was seen at least ten times. This chain connects TRBV19 to TRBJ2-1; 8 nucleotides align to TRBD1. The J segment lost 5 bases and the V segment lost 5 bases, leaving 11 bases of the junction unmatched. There are 16 residues in the CDR3. From germline, CDR1 is LNHDA and CDR2 SQIVND (reference sequence). CDR3 sequence: CASSLLGQGQDNEQFF. The DNA for the CDR3 is TGTGCCAGTAGTCTGTTAGGACAGGGACAGGACAATGAGCAGTTCTTC.

This clonotype was detected ten times or more. The chain joins TRBV28 to TRBJ2-7; 8 nucleotides match TRBD2. Germline lookup yields CDR1 MDHEN and CDR2 SYDVKM. This CDR3 comprises 14 residues. The ends lost 5 bases at V and 5 bases at J; junction bases unmatched: 8. In DNA form, the CDR3 reads TGTGCCAGCAGTCCTCAGCGGGAGTCTCACGAGCAGTACTTC. This sequence encodes CASSPQRESHEQYF.

This clonotype was picked up many times. The chain couples TRBV20-1 to TRBJ2-3, with TRBD1 identical over 7 bases. Germline V lookup: CDR1 DFQATT, CDR2 SNEGSKA (reference sequence). This CDR3 has 13 amino acids. V shed 1 base and J 8 bases; nucleotides not matched to a gene: 6. DNA for the CDR3: TGCAGTGCTAGAGGGACAGGTCAGGGTACGCAGTATTTT. Protein: CSARGTGQGTQYF.

This rearrangement joins TRBV19 to TRBJ1-6; 7 bases align to TRBD1. The CDR3 length is 17 residues. Germline V gene lookup returns CDR1 LNHDA and CDR2 SQIVND (reference sequence). Trimming removed 6 bases from V and 1 base from J; junction bases left unmatched: 9. As DNA, the CDR3 is TGTGCCAGTAGCCCATTCCCACAGGGGTCCTATAATTCACCCCTCCACTTT. Encoded protein: CASSPFPQGSYNSPLHF.

This clonotype has only a few counts. The rearrangement uses TRBV5-6 and TRBJ2-1; 15 bases are shared with TRBD2. CDR1 and CDR2 from the germline V gene are SGHDT and YYEEEE. This CDR3 is built from 18 residues. V lost 3 bases, J lost 0 bases, and 4 bases stayed unmatched. CDR3: CASSSGLAGGSSYNEQFF. CDR3 nucleotide sequence: TGTGCCAGCAGCTCCGGACTAGCGGGAGGGAGCTCCTACAATGAGCAGTTCTTC.

This rearrangement joins TRBV2 to TRBJ2-1; weak D call: TRBD2 (6 bases). V lost 6 bases to trimming and J lost 0 bases, with 12 bases between them. The V gene's germline CDR1 is SNHLY and CDR2 FYNNEI. The length of the CDR3 is 15 residues. The CDR3 nucleotides read TGTGCCAGCAGGCTAGCGACGAGCTCCTACAATGAGCAGTTCTTC. Its protein product is CASRLATSSYNEQFF.

The V call is TRBV14, the J call TRBJ2-1, with a weak D call TRBD1 (5 bases). The germline gives CDR1 SGHDN, CDR2 FVKESK. V was cut by 4 bases and J by 8 bases, with 9 bases left in between. The CDR3 is 12 residues long. The CDR3 DNA follows: TGTGCCAGCAGCCGGGGCCTAGATGAGCAGTTCTTC. Amino acid sequence: CASSRGLDEQFF.

This clonotype was detected only a few times. The chain uses TRBV11-2 and TRBJ2-7; D gene unclear. Trimming took 8 bases from V and 1 from J, leaving 12 bases between them. CDR1 and CDR2 (germline): SGHAT, FQNNGV. This CDR3 has 13 amino acids. Here the CDR3 reads CASGSDRSYEQYF. The CDR3 nucleotides read TGTGCCAGCGGTTCGGATCGGTCCTACGAGCAGTACTTC.

Remarks on this clonotype: Just one base apart from a much larger clone, this may be a read error. This chain uses TRBV12-3 or TRBV12-4 with TRBJ2-2; D ambiguous. The CDR3 has 15 residues. CDR3 nucleotide sequence: TGTGCCAACAGTTTAACGCCAGAGAACACCGGGGAGCTGTTTTTT. Its translation: CANSLTPENTGELFF.

As for this clonotype: The CDR3 ends on some other residue instead of the conserved phenylalanine or tryptophan, so this is likely a read error. CDR3 protein: CASSLVATGEKLFV. The CDR3, as DNA: TGTGCCAGCAGCTTAGTTGCTACTGGTGAAAAACTGTTTGTT. The chain couples TRBV7-9 to TRBJ1-4; D call uncertain. Per the germline V gene, CDR1 is SEHNR and CDR2 is FQNEAQ (reference sequence). Trimming took 1 base from V and 7 from J, leaving 10 bases between them. This CDR3 region has 14 residues.

This clonotype was observed many times. J is TRBJ2-3 and V is TRBV7-3, with 8 bases fitting TRBD2. The V and J ends lost 0 bases and 2 bases, in that order; junction bases with no gene match: 4. The V gene's germline CDR1 is SGHTA and CDR2 FQGTGA. CDR3 length equals 16 residues. CDR3 sequence (DNA): TGTGCCAGCAGCTTAACGTCACTAGCGGCCACAGATACGCAGTATTTT. Translation: CASSLTSLAATDTQYF. Combining the CDR3 with reference TRBV7-3 and TRBJ2-3 gives the whole variable domain GAGVSQTPSNKVTEKGKYVELRCDPISGHTALYWYRQSLGQGPEFLIYFQGTGAADDSGLPNDRFFAVRPEGSVSTLKIQRTERGDSAVYLCASSLTSLAATDTQYFGPGTRLTVL.

The DNA for the CDR3 is TGTGCCAGCAGCTTAGATAGCCAGCGGGAGTATTACACCGGGGAGCTGTTTTTT. Protein sequence: CASSLDSQREYYTGELFF. This chain connects TRBV11-2 to TRBJ2-2, with TRBD2 matching over 8 bases. Trimming at V came to 0 bases and at J to 3 bases, leaving 9 bases not matched to a gene. CDR3 length equals 18 residues. Germline CDR1 reads SGHAT; CDR2 reads FQNNGV.